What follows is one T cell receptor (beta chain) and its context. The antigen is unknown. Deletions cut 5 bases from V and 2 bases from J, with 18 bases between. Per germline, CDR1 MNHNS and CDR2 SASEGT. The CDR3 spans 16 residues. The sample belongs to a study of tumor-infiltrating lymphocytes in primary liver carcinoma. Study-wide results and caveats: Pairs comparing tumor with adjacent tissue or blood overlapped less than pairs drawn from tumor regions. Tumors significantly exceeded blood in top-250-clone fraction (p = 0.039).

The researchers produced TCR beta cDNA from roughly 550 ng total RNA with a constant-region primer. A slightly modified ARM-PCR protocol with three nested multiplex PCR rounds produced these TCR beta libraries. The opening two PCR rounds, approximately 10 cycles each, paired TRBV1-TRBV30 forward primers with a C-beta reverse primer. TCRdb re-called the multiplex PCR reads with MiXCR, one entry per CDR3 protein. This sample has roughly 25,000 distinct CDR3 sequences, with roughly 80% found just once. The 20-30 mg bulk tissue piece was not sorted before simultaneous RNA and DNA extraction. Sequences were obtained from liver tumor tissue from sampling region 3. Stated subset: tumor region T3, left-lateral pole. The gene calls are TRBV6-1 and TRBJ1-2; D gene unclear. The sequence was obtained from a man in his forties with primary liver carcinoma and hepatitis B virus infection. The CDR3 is CASSQDTSGGNYGYTF. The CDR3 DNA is TGTGCCAGCAGTCAGGATACCAGTGGCGGGAACTATGGCTACACCTTC.